These T cell receptor beta chains were read from a single sample in a study of cytomegalovirus exposure and HLA in healthy donors. Using immunoSEQ multiplex PCR, the repertoire was profiled, and TCRdb retains in-frame clones only, with some absent. The table records around 99,000 clones, about 80% of them present only once. Sequencing was done on a sample of PBMCs. The receptors originated from a woman between 50 and 59 years old in good health and CMV-seropositive. Each CDR3 is given without its conserved first and last residue.

v_call | cdr3_aa
TRBV7-2 | ASSRWTSGARNEQF
TRBV25-1 | ASGWTGNYGYT
TRBV15 | ATSRPTSGSPHEQY
TRBV7-3 | ASSLTGTATDTQY
TRBV10-3 | AISESPSGRSHSYNEQF
TRBV7-2 | ASTRDRDSYNEQF
TRBV7-9 | ASSLGSSRDGYT
TRBV27 | ASSLGQVRNQPQH
TRBV6-5 | ASSYSWQTYTEAF
TRBV12-5 | ASGLEGGPYGYT
TRBV5-5 | ASSQRAGGSGELF
TRBV5-8 | ASSLEGVKQY
TRBV12-1 | ASRRPSGFSYEQY
TRBV18 | ASSPEWTVRETQY
TRBV28 | ASSPRKSSYNSPLH
TRBV9 | ASSVGDWGDEQY
TRBV19 | ASSIRGTSGGPSIYNEQF
TRBV29-1 | SVQNEETQY
TRBV5-1 | ASSLVGRTNEQY
TRBV5-1 | ASSLLDNSPYNEQF
TRBV11-2 | ASSLAGNYGYT
TRBV15 | ATSRKRTASSGANVLT
TRBV2 | ASRAGGTEAF
TRBV6-5 | ASSRQAGLAGEQY
TRBV11-2 | ASSPGAPGEQF
TRBV5-1 | ASSLGDRHQPQH
TRBV7-3 | ASSTGGPGANVLT
TRBV19 | ASSTGTHEKLF
TRBV19 | ASALTSGSGNEQF
TRBV21-1 | ASSKGGGLAGLEQF
TRBV4-1 | ASSQETGRNEQF
TRBV2 | ASSATGPVNYGYT
TRBV6-1 | ASSERLGNQPQH
TRBV5-5 | ASSLGLAGGYEQY
TRBV6-4 | ASSPRLGDNEQF
TRBV5-1 | ASSLDRAVANYGYT
TRBV5-1 | ASSSVAGGMGTDTQY
TRBV28 | ASSTGTGYDNQPQH
TRBV11-2 | ASSGGLAGVDTQY
TRBV10-1 | ASKTVRGSEETQY
TRBV7-9 | ASSLQPYTTGKTADTQY
TRBV6-6 | ASSFALPDTQY
TRBV27 | ASSFRQNTEAF
TRBV5-6 | ASSLGYGVGNSPLH
TRBV10-2 | ASSESAVARYGYT
TRBV5-4 | ASTRGDGYT
TRBV18 | ASSPDRDYGYT
TRBV2 | ASSERPYYEQY